A single sample gave rise to the 30 T cell receptor beta chains below, sequenced in a study of blood T cells in healthy people across ages. The authors ran a second PCR of 7 to 11 cycles using a sample-barcoded 5' primer and a J-beta primer mix. Each CDR3 protein is one row after TCRdb ran MiXCR on the 5' RACE reads. Of about 720,000 distinct CDR3 sequences listed, more than 20% are singletons. Another study also made use of these data, one on T cells of mothers and their children.

Sequencing input: blood. Source of these receptors: a boy between 5 and 17 years old in good health.

This clonotype was seen a few times. This chain uses TRBV4-1 with TRBJ2-1; D is ambiguous. The ends were cut back, 1 base at V and 2 bases at J, with 9 bases in the middle. The CDR3 is 15 amino acids. The germline V gene encodes CDR1 MGHRA and CDR2 YSYEKL. In nucleotides, the CDR3 is TGCGCCAGCAGCCAAGCAGCCCAAACCTACAATGAGCAGTTCTTC. Protein product: CASSQAAQTYNEQFF.

The chain joins TRBV5-1 to TRBJ2-3, with 10 bases that match TRBD2. V was pared by 6 bases and J by 3 bases, with 7 bases of the junction left unmatched. The CDR3 contains 15 residues. Germline V CDR1 and CDR2: SGHRS, YFSETQ. CDR3 in DNA: TGCGCCAGCACCTCTAGCGGGGGCGGAACAGATACGCAGTATTTT. This encodes CASTSSGGGTDTQYF.

This clonotype appeared a few times. V and J are TRBV6-2 or TRBV6-3 and TRBJ1-1, with D hard to call. The CDR3 runs 12 residues. V dropped 2 bases and J dropped 6 bases, with 7 bases sitting between them. Germline V gene sequence: CDR1 MNHEY, CDR2 SVGEGT. This CDR3 reads CASSYPDAEAFF. The CDR3, as DNA: TGTGCCAGCAGTTACCCGGACGCTGAAGCTTTCTTT.

A few counts support this clonotype. This sequence joins TRBV7-9 and TRBJ1-2; the D is unclear. Trimming stripped 3 bases from V and 8 bases from J, with 16 bases between. The V gene's germline CDR1 is SEHNR and CDR2 FQNEAQ (reference sequence). The CDR3 is made up of 14 amino acids. The CDR3 DNA follows: TGTGCCAGCAGCTTTAGTGGCAGCTGCTCAGGCTACACCTTC. This translates into CASSFSGSCSGYTF.

In this sample, this clonotype turned up a few times. The rearrangement joins TRBV29-1 to TRBJ2-5; 7 bases map to TRBD1. The DNA matches TRBJ2-7 better at its end, which makes the J call doubtful. Looked up from germline, CDR1 is SQVTM and CDR2 is ANQGSEA. The CDR3 is 15 amino acids. The CDR3 coding sequence is TGCAGCGTTCTCAAAGGTCCAGGGGGTTTTTACGAGCAGTACTTC. Translation gives CSVLKGPGGFYEQYF.

This rearrangement joins TRBV27 to TRBJ2-7; 9 bases line up with TRBD1. V lost 7 bases, J lost 4 bases, and 8 bases stayed unmatched. This CDR3 has 14 residues. Germline lookup yields CDR1 MNHEY and CDR2 SMNVEV (reference sequence). The CDR3 spells CASKEETGGYEQYF. The CDR3 nucleotides read TGTGCCAGCAAGGAAGAGACAGGGGGGTACGAGCAGTACTTC.

The chain carries TRBV29-1 and TRBJ2-2, with 8 bases fitting TRBD1. CDR3 length: 15 amino acids. Per the germline V gene, CDR1 is SQVTM and CDR2 is ANQGSEA. V was clipped by 6 bases and J by 4 bases; unmatched bases: 10. The CDR3 DNA sequence: TGCAGCGTCCAGGGGGCGCCCCGGGGCACCGGGGAGCTGTTTTTT. The encoded protein is CSVQGAPRGTGELFF.

This clonotype was counted a few times. J is TRBJ2-5 and V is TRBV7-2, with 10 bases that match TRBD2. The J call may not be correct, given that the DNA end is closer to TRBJ2-7. The CDR3 has 18 residues. The germline gives CDR1 SGHTA, CDR2 FQGNSA. The CDR3 protein is CASSLVGALAGVSYEQYF. For the CDR3, the DNA is TGTGCCAGCAGCTTAGTAGGGGCCCTAGCGGGGGTCTCCTACGAGCAGTACTTC.

The V call is TRBV24-1, the J call TRBJ2-1; 7 bases line up with TRBD1. The DNA matches TRBJ2-5 better at its end, which makes the J call doubtful. This CDR3 has 14 residues. The germline gives CDR1 KGHDR, CDR2 SFDVKD. CDR3 nucleotides: TGTGCCACCAGTGATACAACAGGGGCAGAGACCCAGTACTTC. Encoded protein: CATSDTTGAETQYF.

This clonotype occurred a few times. The J gene is TRBJ2-5, the V gene TRBV5-1; 8 nucleotides match TRBD1. Germline assignment: CDR1 SGHRS and CDR2 YFSETQ. The CDR3 runs to 16 residues. The V segment lost 4 bases and the J segment 4 bases; nucleotides outside the gene matches: 12. Here the CDR3 reads CASSTSDRGYRETQYF. The CDR3 DNA follows: TGCGCCAGCAGCACCTCTGACAGGGGTTATAGAGAGACCCAGTACTTC.

This clonotype was counted at least ten times. This CDR3 is CASSEGFSYEQYF. The CDR3 nucleotides are TGTGCCAGCAGTGAAGGTTTCTCCTACGAGCAGTACTTC. The chain combines TRBV6-1 with TRBJ2-7; D not certain. Germline-derived CDR1 and CDR2 are MNHNS and SASEGT. The V end was cut by 1 base, the J end by 0 bases, with 4 bases between. The CDR3 contains 13 residues.

The rearrangement uses TRBV20-1 and TRBJ2-3, with 7 bases identical to TRBD2. Trimming removed 2 bases from V and 0 bases from J; junction bases left unmatched: 8. Germline lookup yields CDR1 DFQATT and CDR2 SNEGSKA (reference sequence). This CDR3 contains 16 residues. The CDR3 protein is CSARKPTSVSTDTQYF. The CDR3 DNA follows: TGCAGTGCTAGAAAGCCCACTAGCGTGAGCACAGATACGCAGTATTTT.

A few counts support this clonotype. This could be a read error, since a much larger clone is one nucleotide away. The chain is built from TRBV15 and TRBJ1-5; D gene uncertain. This CDR3 has 12 amino acids. The V end lost 6 bases, the J end lost 0 bases, and 3 bases lay between the germline ends. Looked up from germline, CDR1 is LNHNV and CDR2 is YYDKDF (reference sequence). The CDR3 reads CATSYSNQPQHF. The CDR3 DNA is TGTGCCACCAGTTATAGCAATCAGCCCCAGCATTTT.

The chain employs TRBV3-1 and TRBJ1-4, with a weak D call TRBD1 (5 bases). The CDR3 contains 13 residues. Germline V gene data show CDR1 as LGHDT and CDR2 as YNNKEL (reference sequence). V was shortened by 7 bases and J by 7 bases, with 13 bases between the two germline ends. CDR3 nucleotide sequence: TGTGCCAGCACGGGGGGAGCCTTTGAAAAACTGTTTTTT. Translated: CASTGGAFEKLFF.

The rearrangement uses TRBV6-2 or TRBV6-3 and TRBJ2-5; the match to TRBD2 covers 13 bases. The J call may be in error: the DNA end matches TRBJ2-1 better. There are 18 residues in the CDR3. Germline V gives CDR1 MNHEY, CDR2 SVGEGT. CDR3 nucleotides: TGTGCCAGCAGTTACCGCGACCCCGGACTAGCGGGGGCGGGGGAGCAGTTCTTC. Its translation is CASSYRDPGLAGAGEQFF.

V usage is TRBV24-1 and J usage is TRBJ2-5; D perhaps matches TRBD2 (6 bases). The CDR3 is made up of 16 amino acids. Germline CDR1 KGHDR, CDR2 SFDVKD. V gave up 1 base and J gave up 5 bases, with 16 bases separating them. The DNA of the CDR3 is TGTGCCACCAGTGATTTACCGCGGGGCGTCAAGGAGACCCAGTACTTC. The encoded protein is CATSDLPRGVKETQYF.

The rearrangement joins TRBV7-2 to TRBJ2-4, with TRBD1 as a possible D gene (5 bases). The CDR3 is 17 residues long. CDR1 and CDR2 (germline): SGHTA, FQGNSA. V shed 2 bases and J shed 3 bases, with 17 bases lying between them. Here the CDR3 reads CASSLRPGFFGKNIQYF. As DNA, the CDR3 is TGTGCCAGCAGCTTAAGGCCAGGGTTTTTTGGCAAAAACATTCAGTACTTC.

This chain joins TRBV29-1 and TRBJ1-2; tentative D call: TRBD1 (5 bases). The V and J ends lost 1 base and 0 bases respectively, with 9 bases between them. CDR1 is SQVTM and CDR2 is ANQGSEA in the germline V gene. CDR3 length: 14 amino acids. The chain's CDR3 is CSVEGPGPNYGYTF. For the CDR3, the DNA is TGCAGCGTTGAAGGCCCGGGACCTAACTATGGCTACACCTTC. The full variable domain, with the rest looked up from reference TRBV29-1 and TRBJ1-2, is SAVISQKPSRDICQRGTSLTIQCQVDSQVTMMFWYRQQPGQSLTLIATANQGSEATYESGFVIDKFPISRPNLTFSTLTVSNMSPEDSSIYLCSVEGPGPNYGYTFGSGTRLTVV.

This chain links TRBV4-3 with TRBJ2-5, with 12 bases matching TRBD2. TRBJ2-1 explains the end of the DNA better; the J call may be wrong. CDR1 is LGHNA, CDR2 YSLEER, per germline. This CDR3 is 15 amino acids long. In DNA form, the CDR3 reads TGCGCCAGCAGCCACACACTAGCGGGAGGAAATGAGCAGTTCTTC. Translation: CASSHTLAGGNEQFF.

The rearrangement links TRBV7-2 to TRBJ1-1, with 8 nucleotides matching TRBD1. Germline CDR1 and CDR2: SGHTA and FQGNSA. Trimming cost V 4 bases and J 5 bases; bases outside gene matches: 6. The CDR3 extends over 14 amino acids. The CDR3: CASSSRGRGTEAFF. The CDR3 DNA sequence: TGTGCCAGCAGCTCCAGGGGGCGAGGGACTGAAGCTTTCTTT.

With regard to this clonotype: Germline is not matched at one junction end, which may reflect a read error. The chain couples TRBV4-2 to TRBJ2-5, with 8 bases identical to TRBD1. The CDR3 extends over 14 amino acids. CDR1 is LGHNA and CDR2 is YNFKEQ in the germline V gene. CDR3 loop: CASSHVDREETRYF. CDR3 in DNA: TGTGCCAGCAGCCATGTGGACAGGGAAGAGACCCGGTACTTC.

This clonotype was seen a few times. The chain employs TRBV7-2 and TRBJ2-2, with D maybe TRBD2 (6 bases). CDR3 size: 15 residues. V lost 2 bases to trimming and J lost 6 bases, with 13 bases between them. Germline CDR1 reads SGHTA; CDR2 reads FQGNSA. The CDR3 loop is CASSLMLTSSGELFF. The CDR3 region has the DNA TGTGCCAGCAGCTTAATGCTAACTAGCTCCGGGGAGCTGTTTTTT.

The table lists this clonotype with a few counts. V gene TRBV20-1 combines with J gene TRBJ2-1; the D gene is possibly TRBD2 (6 bases). Germline loops: CDR1 DFQATT, CDR2 SNEGSKA (reference sequence). CDR3 length: 13 amino acids. With 2 bases removed from V and 4 bases from J, the gap between germline ends came to 9 bases. The CDR3 DNA reads TGCAGTGCTAGAAGACTAGGATACAATGAGCAGTTCTTC. Translation gives CSARRLGYNEQFF.

This clonotype occurred a few times. The rearrangement links TRBV10-3 to TRBJ2-5; tentative D call: TRBD1 (5 bases). The J call is uncertain, as TRBJ2-7 better fits the DNA end. The CDR3 spans 15 residues. Germline CDR1 reads ENHRY; CDR2 reads SYGVKD. Here the CDR3 reads CAISATVAGSYEQYF. The CDR3 DNA reads as TGTGCCATCAGTGCGACTGTGGCAGGGTCCTACGAGCAGTACTTC.

This chain joins TRBV20-1 and TRBJ2-1; D possibly corresponds to TRBD2 (6 bases). The germline gives CDR1 DFQATT, CDR2 SNEGSKA (reference sequence). The length of the CDR3 is 15 residues. V gave up 3 bases and J gave up 9 bases, with 21 bases separating them. DNA for the CDR3: TGCAGTGCTAGGGACCGGGACTTAAATGCAGTTGAGCAGTTCTTC. Protein product: CSARDRDLNAVEQFF.

The chain is built from TRBV7-2 and TRBJ2-5; D perhaps matches TRBD1 (7 bases). Germline assignment: CDR1 SGHTA and CDR2 FQGNSA. There are 17 residues in the CDR3. Trimming left V 3 bases short and J 2 bases short, with 19 bases between. The chain's CDR3 is CASSFKTGRRAQETQYF. The CDR3 coding sequence is TGTGCCAGCAGCTTCAAGACAGGGAGGAGGGCTCAAGAGACCCAGTACTTC.

This clonotype was detected a few times. This chain connects TRBV6-5 to TRBJ2-1; TRBD1 matches at 8 bases. Gene TRBJ2-7 matches the end of the DNA better, so the J call may be wrong. CDR1 MNHEY and CDR2 SVGAGI come from the germline V gene. The CDR3 runs 16 residues. The CDR3 DNA follows: TGTGCCAGCAGTAACCTTCTCGGACAGGGTGATGGGGAGCAGTACTTC. Translating it yields CASSNLLGQGDGEQYF.

This clonotype showed up just a few times. The chain is built from TRBV2 and TRBJ2-7, with D tentatively TRBD1 (5 bases). The germline V gene encodes CDR1 SNHLY and CDR2 FYNNEI. With 7 bases removed from V and 2 bases from J, the gap between germline ends came to 12 bases. This CDR3 is built from 13 residues. CDR3 loop: CASKGVETYEQYF. CDR3 sequence (DNA): TGTGCCAGCAAAGGGGTGGAGACCTACGAGCAGTACTTC.

This clonotype was observed a handful of times. The gene calls are TRBV2 and TRBJ1-4, with D possibly being TRBD1 (5 bases). CDR1 is SNHLY, CDR2 FYNNEI, per germline. This CDR3 is 11 amino acids long. Trimming cost V 6 bases and J 10 bases, with 9 bases left between them. The CDR3 loop is CASRGTGKLFF. The CDR3, as DNA: TGTGCCAGCAGAGGGACGGGAAAACTGTTTTTT. Full variable domain (missing parts from reference TRBV2 and TRBJ1-4): EPEVTQTPSHQVTQMGQEVILRCVPISNHLYFYWYRQILGQKVEFLVSFYNNEISEKSEIFDDQFSVERPDGSNFTLKIRSTKLEDSAMYFCASRGTGKLFFGSGTQLSVL.

This chain connects TRBV20-1 to TRBJ2-7; the match to TRBD2 covers 16 bases. The V segment lost 3 bases and the J segment 1 base; nucleotides outside the gene matches: 6. In germline, CDR1 is DFQATT, CDR2 SNEGSKA (reference sequence). The CDR3 covers 17 residues. Written as DNA, the CDR3 is TGCAGTGCTAGGGGACTAGCGGGAGGGGCCGAGTCCTACGAGCAGTACTTC. Its translation: CSARGLAGGAESYEQYF.